The rows below give T cell receptor beta chains drawn from one sample of a study of blood T cell repertoires in COVID-19. Generated by immunoSEQ multiplex PCR, the TCRdb table keeps only in-frame clones and is missing some. The table lists 390,000 or so clones, around 87% of them singletons. Sequencing was carried out using peripheral blood. The receptor set was obtained from a woman in her 30s with COVID-19, enrolled during active disease. CDR3s include the opening cysteine and the closing phenylalanine or tryptophan. The order of the fields is D gene, CDR3 length, V gene, J gene, clone size, CDR3 DNA, CDR3 protein. The D gene is left open where the match is weak. Size values are once, few and many counts, or a class for expanded clones, and some rows have none.

>-|12|TRBV2|TRBJ2-7|-
TGTGCCAGCAGTGTGTTCCTCTACGAGCAGTACTTC
CASSVFLYEQYF
>-|11|TRBV30|TRBJ2-3|once
TGTGCCTGGAGTTACCGGGGTACGCAGTATTTT
CAWSYRGTQYF
>TRBD1|14|TRBV2|TRBJ1-2|-
TGTGCCAGCACCGGACAGGTTTATAACTATGGCTACACCTTC
CASTGQVYNYGYTF
>-|15|TRBV27|TRBJ2-2|-
TGTGCCAGCAGCCCCCGAGGTATTTACACCGGGGAGCTGTTTTTT
CASSPRGIYTGELFF
>-|15|TRBV15|TRBJ2-1|-
TGTGCCACCAGCAGAGCTAAGTTCTCCTACAATGAGCAGTTCTTC
CATSRAKFSYNEQFF
>TRBD1|15|TRBV25-1|TRBJ1-4|-
TGTGCCAGCAGTACGCAGGGGGTGATGGATGAAAAACTGTTTTTT
CASSTQGVMDEKLFF
>-|13|TRBV2|TRBJ2-4|-
TGTGCCAGCAGTGAGTGGGCCGAAAACATTCAGTACTTC
CASSEWAENIQYF
>-|16|TRBV19|TRBJ2-7|-
TGTGCCAGTAGTATAGATTTGAGCGCCCACTCCTACGAGCAGTACTTC
CASSIDLSAHSYEQYF
>TRBD2|17|TRBV9|TRBJ2-3|-
TGTGCCAGCAGCGTAGAGACCAGCGGGAGGTTCCCAGATACGCAGTATTTT
CASSVETSGRFPDTQYF
>-|15|TRBV6-1|TRBJ2-2|-
TGTGCCAGCAGTGAACCGGGACTCAGGATCGGGGAGCTGTTTTTT
CASSEPGLRIGELFF
>-|15|TRBV5-6|TRBJ2-7|-
TGTGCCAGCAGCTTGGCCCGGGGGAACCCCTACGAGCAGTACTTC
CASSLARGNPYEQYF
>-|13|TRBV7-2|TRBJ2-5|-
TGTGCCAGCAGCTTAGGAGTTCGGGAGACCCAGTACTTC
CASSLGVRETQYF
>TRBD1|15|TRBV19|TRBJ1-5|-
TGTGCCAGTAGTCCCCGACAGGGACTAGGTCAGCCCCAGCATTTT
CASSPRQGLGQPQHF
>-|13|TRBV28|TRBJ1-5|once
TGTGCCAGCAGTTTGCAGGGCCATCAGCCCCAGCATTTT
CASSLQGHQPQHF
>-|13|TRBV7-2|TRBJ1-5|-
TGTGCCAGCAGCTTAGTCGGTAATCAGCCCCAGCATTTT
CASSLVGNQPQHF
>-|13|TRBV20-1|TRBJ1-5|-
TGCAGTGCTAGTTGGACATTCAATCAGCCCCAGCATTTT
CSASWTFNQPQHF
>-|15|TRBV6-5|TRBJ1-5|-
TGTGCCAGCAGCCATTCAGGGGATGGCAATCAGCCCCAGCATTTT
CASSHSGDGNQPQHF
>-|15|TRBV4-3|TRBJ2-7|-
TGCGCCAGCAGCCAAGATCGGCAGGGAGGCGACGAGCAGTACTTC
CASSQDRQGGDEQYF
>TRBD1|15|TRBV18|TRBJ1-1|-
TGTGCCAGCTCACCGGGACAGGCCTTGAACACTGAAGCTTTCTTT
CASSPGQALNTEAFF
>TRBD1|18|TRBV10-3|TRBJ2-2|-
TGTGCCATCAGTGAGTTTCGACAGGGGCGACCGAACACCGGGGAGCTGTTTTTT
CAISEFRQGRPNTGELFF
>-|14|TRBV30|TRBJ2-3|-
TGTGCCTGGAGTAGGGGGACTATAATAGATACGCAGTATTTT
CAWSRGTIIDTQYF
>TRBD2|18|TRBV15|TRBJ2-3|few
TGTGCCACCAGCAGAAGACTAGCGGGAGTCGTCGGCGCAGATACGCAGTATTTT
CATSRRLAGVVGADTQYF
>-|13|TRBV19|TRBJ2-7|few
TGTGCCAGTAAGGCTATTGGGGCTCGGGAGCAGTACTTC
CASKAIGAREQYF